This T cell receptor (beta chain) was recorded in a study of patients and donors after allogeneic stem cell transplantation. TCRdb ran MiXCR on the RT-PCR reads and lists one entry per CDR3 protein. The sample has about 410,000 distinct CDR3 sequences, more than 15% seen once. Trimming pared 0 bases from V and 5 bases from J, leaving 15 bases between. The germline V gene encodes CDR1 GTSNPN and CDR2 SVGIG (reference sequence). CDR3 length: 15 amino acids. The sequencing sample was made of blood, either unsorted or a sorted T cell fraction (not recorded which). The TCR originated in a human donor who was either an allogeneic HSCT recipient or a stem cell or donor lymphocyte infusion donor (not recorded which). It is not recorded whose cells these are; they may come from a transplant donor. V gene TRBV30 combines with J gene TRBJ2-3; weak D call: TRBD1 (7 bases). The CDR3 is CAWSVQGGVIDTQYF. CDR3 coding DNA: TGTGCCTGGAGTGTCCAGGGGGGAGTGATAGATACGCAGTATTTT.